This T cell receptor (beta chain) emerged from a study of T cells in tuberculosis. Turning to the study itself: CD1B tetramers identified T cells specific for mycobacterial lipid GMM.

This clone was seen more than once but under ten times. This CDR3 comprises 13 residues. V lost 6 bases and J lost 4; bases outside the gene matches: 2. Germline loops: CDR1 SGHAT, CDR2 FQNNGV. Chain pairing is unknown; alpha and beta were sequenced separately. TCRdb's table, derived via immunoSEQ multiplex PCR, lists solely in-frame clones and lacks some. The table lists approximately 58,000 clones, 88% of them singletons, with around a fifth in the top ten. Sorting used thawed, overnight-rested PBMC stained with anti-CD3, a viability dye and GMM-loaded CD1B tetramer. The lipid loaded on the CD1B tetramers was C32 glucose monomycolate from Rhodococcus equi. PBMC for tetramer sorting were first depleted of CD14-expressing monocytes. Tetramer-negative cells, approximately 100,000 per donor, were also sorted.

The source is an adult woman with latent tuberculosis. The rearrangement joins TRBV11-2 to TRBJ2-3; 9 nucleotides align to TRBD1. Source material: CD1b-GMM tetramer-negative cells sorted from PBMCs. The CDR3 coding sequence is TGTGCCAGCAGACAGGGGGCTTCAGATACGCAGTATTTT. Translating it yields CASRQGASDTQYF.